The TCR beta chain described here comes from a study of blood T cell repertoires in COVID-19. Looking at the study overall: Specimens from acute and convalescent COVID-19 originated in the United States, Italy and Spain.

Profiling relied on immunoSEQ multiplex PCR, and the TCRdb table lists in-frame clones only, not all of them. The sample includes tens of thousands of clones, over 70% seen only once; the top ten take under 40%. CDR3 size: 14 residues. CDR1 and CDR2 from the germline V gene are LNHDA and SQIVND (reference sequence). Trimming cost V 3 bases and J 3 bases, with 11 bases left between them. The TCR was taken from a woman between 65 and 79 years old with acute or convalescent COVID-19. The material sequenced was peripheral blood. The V gene is TRBV19, the J gene TRBJ2-5; the D gene is possibly TRBD2 (6 bases). CDR3 DNA: TGTGCCAGTAGTATCTTCGGGGGTGAAGAGACCCAGTACTTC. Its translation: CASSIFGGEETQYF.